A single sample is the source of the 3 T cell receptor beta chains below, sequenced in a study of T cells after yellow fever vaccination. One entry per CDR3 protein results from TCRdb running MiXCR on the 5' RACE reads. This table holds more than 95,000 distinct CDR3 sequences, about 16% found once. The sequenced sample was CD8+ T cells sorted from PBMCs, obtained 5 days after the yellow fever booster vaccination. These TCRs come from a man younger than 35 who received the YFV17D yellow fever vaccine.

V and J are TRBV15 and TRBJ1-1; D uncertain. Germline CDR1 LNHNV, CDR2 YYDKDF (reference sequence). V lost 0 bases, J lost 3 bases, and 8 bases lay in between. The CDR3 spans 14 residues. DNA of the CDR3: TGTGCCACCAGCAGAGAACCTAGGGACACTGAAGCTTTCTTT. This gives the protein CATSREPRDTEAFF.

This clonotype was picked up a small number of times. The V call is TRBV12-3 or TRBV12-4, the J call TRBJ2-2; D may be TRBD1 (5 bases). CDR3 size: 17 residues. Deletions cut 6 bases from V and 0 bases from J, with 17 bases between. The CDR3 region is CASSHQLKTANTGELFF. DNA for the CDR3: TGTGCCAGCAGCCATCAACTTAAGACAGCGAACACCGGGGAGCTGTTTTTT.

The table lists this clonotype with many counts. The CDR3, as DNA: TGTGCCATCAGAACCACCCTCGGGTACGAGCAGTACTTC. This encodes CAIRTTLGYEQYF. This rearrangement joins TRBV10-3 to TRBJ2-7; no clear D gene. The V gene's germline CDR1 is ENHRY and CDR2 SYGVKD. Trimming removed 6 bases from V and 4 bases from J, with 13 bases in between. The CDR3 spans 13 residues.